The clone carrying this T cell receptor (beta chain) was recorded once. The method was immunoSEQ multiplex PCR; TCRdb's version includes in-frame clones alone and lacks a portion of them. This sample has around 130,000 clones, with around four fifths found just once. This sample was taken from a study of blood T cell repertoires in COVID-19. Turning to the study itself: The cDNA or gDNA used as material had been derived from T cells, B-cell-depleted T cells, or PBMCs.

The V gene's germline CDR1 is LGHNA and CDR2 YNFKEQ. The CDR3 extends over 16 amino acids. V was clipped by 0 bases and J by 4 bases; unmatched bases: 8. The genes are TRBV4-2 and TRBJ2-5; 7 bases fit TRBD2. Input material: peripheral blood. The sequence was collected from a human donor in a cohort sampled during active COVID-19. CDR3 loop: CASSQELIAGGETQYF. CDR3 nucleotide sequence: TGTGCCAGCAGCCAAGAGCTGATAGCGGGTGGAGAGACCCAGTACTTC.